These 20 T cell receptor beta chains came from one sample sequenced in a study of identical twins. One entry per CDR3 protein, called by TCRdb with MiXCR from the 5' RACE reads. The data show 600,000 to 800,000 distinct CDR3 sequences, 21% seen once. This same sample was also part of a study on T cells expressing NK-cell markers.

Specimen: PBMCs. All receptors come from a woman younger than 35 in good health.

This clonotype was seen a few times. The genes are TRBV23-1 and TRBJ2-4; D unclear. TRBV23-1 is classed as an ORF, of uncertain function. This CDR3 spans 20 amino acids. With 2 bases removed from V and 1 base from J, the gap between germline ends came to 24 bases. CDR3 nucleotide sequence: TGCGCCAGCAGTCAACTCCCAGGACCGACCGGCGACCTTGCCAAAAACATTCAGTACTTC. Its protein product is CASSQLPGPTGDLAKNIQYF.

This clonotype was picked up many times. The V gene is TRBV12-3 or TRBV12-4, the J gene TRBJ2-5; 7 nucleotides match TRBD1. The CDR3 length is 15 residues. V shed 10 bases, J shed 4 bases, and the junction held 15 bases outside the gene matches. The CDR3 region has the DNA TGTGCCACCTCGGTGTGGGCAGGGGGTCTAGAGACCCAGTACTTC. It codes for CATSVWAGGLETQYF.

This clonotype came up many times. The V call is TRBV28, the J call TRBJ2-6; TRBD2 might be the D (7 bases). Germline V gene data show CDR1 as MDHEN and CDR2 as SYDVKM. The V and J ends lost 7 bases and 3 bases respectively, with 16 bases between them. The CDR3 is 16 amino acids. Written as DNA, the CDR3 is TGTGCCAGCAATGGGGGGGCGATAAGTGGGGCCAACGTCCTGACTTTC. Translating gives CASNGGAISGANVLTF.

This clonotype appeared a few times. The chain is built from TRBV5-1 and TRBJ2-7, with TRBD2 identical over 7 bases. The V gene end was trimmed by 6 bases and the J gene end by 3 bases; junction bases not matched to a gene: 12. Germline CDR1 reads SGHRS; CDR2 reads YFSETQ. The CDR3 runs 15 residues. CDR3 DNA sequence: TGCGCCAGCATGGGAGCGGCTAGCGGTTTCTACGAGCAGTACTTC. This translates into CASMGAASGFYEQYF.

This clonotype was detected a few times. The genes are TRBV11-1 and TRBJ2-3, with TRBD2 matching over 15 bases. V lost 8 bases and J lost 6; bases outside the gene matches: 15. The CDR3 totals 18 residues. Germline V lookup: CDR1 SGHAT, CDR2 FQDESV (reference sequence). The DNA for the CDR3 is TGTGCCAGCTCCCGGACTAGCGGGAGGGCCCAGGGACCGGATACGCAGTATTTT. Encoded protein: CASSRTSGRAQGPDTQYF.

The table lists this clonotype with a count of one. The chain uses TRBV20-1 and TRBJ2-3; D may be TRBD2 (6 bases). Per the germline V gene, CDR1 is DFQATT and CDR2 is SNEGSKA (reference sequence). There are 15 residues in the CDR3. Trimming removed 0 bases from V and 0 bases from J, with 10 bases in between. The CDR3 bases are TGCAGTGCTAGAGAACTAGCAGCTAGCACAGATACGCAGTATTTT. It is translated as CSARELAASTDTQYF.

This clonotype has only a few counts. The chain has TRBV6-1 and TRBJ2-5; D uncertain. The ends were cut back, 3 bases at V and 2 bases at J, with 7 bases in the middle. This CDR3 spans 13 amino acids. Germline values: CDR1 MNHNS, CDR2 SASEGT. The CDR3: CASSEGPQETQYF. The CDR3 nucleotides read TGTGCCAGCAGTGAGGGTCCTCAAGAGACCCAGTACTTC.

J is TRBJ2-2 and V is TRBV6-1; TRBD1 is a possible D gene (7 bases). Germline assignment: CDR1 MNHNS and CDR2 SASEGT. This CDR3 region has 17 residues. V was clipped by 5 bases and J by 4 bases, with 20 bases between them. CDR3 in amino acids: CASSPGTAGTRTGELFF. CDR3 nucleotide sequence: TGTGCCAGCAGTCCTGGGACAGCCGGGACTCGCACCGGGGAGCTGTTTTTT.

This clonotype was observed many times. V is TRBV20-1 and J is TRBJ1-1, with D possibly being TRBD1 (6 bases). The V gene's germline CDR1 is DFQATT and CDR2 SNEGSKA (reference sequence). The CDR3 contains 11 residues. V lost 7 bases to trimming and J lost 3 bases, with 9 bases between them. The CDR3 DNA reads as TGCAGTGTCTCAGGGGACACTGAAGCTTTCTTT. Its translation is CSVSGDTEAFF.

The chain is built from TRBV5-5 and TRBJ2-7; a weak D match, TRBD1 (5 bases). Per the germline V gene, CDR1 is SGHKS and CDR2 is YYEKEE (reference sequence). This CDR3 region has 14 residues. V lost 8 bases and J lost 0, with 15 bases in between. CDR3 bases: TGTGCCAGAATCCTACGGCAGGGCTCCTACGAGCAGTACTTC. Protein: CARILRQGSYEQYF.

This clonotype has just a few counts. The chain carries TRBV4-3 and TRBJ2-7, with D maybe TRBD2 (6 bases). CDR1 and CDR2 from the germline V gene are LGHNA and YSLEER. This CDR3 is 15 amino acids long. Trimming cost V 0 bases and J 3 bases, with 12 bases left between them. The CDR3 spells CASSQDSTSFYEQYF. In nucleotides, the CDR3 is TGCGCCAGCAGCCAAGATAGTACTAGCTTCTACGAGCAGTACTTC.

This clonotype was seen a few times. This chain links TRBV6-2 or TRBV6-3 with TRBJ2-7; D is unresolved. Germline V gene sequence: CDR1 MNHEY, CDR2 SVGEGT. Deletions cut 5 bases from V and 3 bases from J, with 8 bases between. The CDR3 has 12 amino acids. CDR3 DNA: TGTGCCAGCAGTGGTATGGGCTACGAGCAGTACTTC. It yields the protein CASSGMGYEQYF.

Many counts were recorded for this clonotype. The V gene is TRBV29-1, the J gene TRBJ2-1; D is undetermined. This CDR3 contains 11 residues. The V end lost 7 bases, the J end lost 3 bases, and 7 bases lay between the germline ends. Germline CDR1 SQVTM, CDR2 ANQGSEA. CDR3 region: CSGTGYNEQFF. The DNA of the CDR3 is TGCAGCGGAACGGGCTACAATGAGCAGTTCTTC.

The chain couples TRBV5-1 to TRBJ2-5; TRBD2 might be the D (5 bases). The length of the CDR3 is 15 residues. The germline CDR1 and CDR2 sequences are SGHRS and YFSETQ. The V and J ends lost 0 bases and 3 bases respectively, with 12 bases between them. In DNA, the CDR3 is TGCGCCAGCAGCTTGGTAGGGCGAGCGGAAGAGACCCAGTACTTC. This sequence encodes CASSLVGRAEETQYF.

This clonotype was picked up a small number of times. The V and J genes are TRBV21-1 and TRBJ1-3; TRBD1 was called by the table and not checked on the DNA. TRBV21-1 is deemed a pseudogene. The CDR3 consists of 15 residues. The CDR3 DNA sequence: TGTGCCAGCAGCAAAGATCGGGGGTCGGGAAACACCATATATTTT. Residues: CASSKDRGSGNTIYF.

In this sample, this clonotype turned up once. The chain carries TRBV7-3 and TRBJ2-3, with 12 bases lining up with TRBD2. Per germline, CDR1 SGHTA and CDR2 FQGTGA. This CDR3 has 15 residues. Trimming removed 5 bases from V and 6 bases from J; junction bases left unmatched: 6. The CDR3 coding sequence is TGTGCCAGCAGCGCTGGACTAGCGGGACCCGATACGCAGTATTTT. It is translated as CASSAGLAGPDTQYF.

J is TRBJ1-1 and V is TRBV12-3 or TRBV12-4, with D possibly TRBD1 on 5 matching bases. Trimming removed 9 bases from V and 3 bases from J, with 14 bases in between. This CDR3 has 13 residues. The CDR3 region has the DNA TGTGCCAGTACGTTGGGACGCCACACTGAAGCTTTCTTT. Its protein product is CASTLGRHTEAFF.

Many counts were recorded for this clonotype. The chain carries TRBV7-2 and TRBJ2-1; 8 bases are a match to TRBD1. The germline V gene has CDR1 SGHTA and CDR2 FQGNSA. The CDR3 runs 13 residues. With V trimmed by 5 bases and J by 6 bases, 3 bases remained unmatched. This CDR3 reads CASSVTGGNEQFF. Here the CDR3 DNA reads TGTGCCAGCAGCGTTACAGGGGGCAATGAGCAGTTCTTC.

The rearrangement links TRBV29-1 to TRBJ2-7, with D hard to call. There are 16 residues in the CDR3. The V and J ends lost 0 bases and 4 bases respectively, with 19 bases between them. Germline V CDR1 and CDR2: SQVTM, ANQGSEA. The CDR3 loop reads CSVEEIQSGQYYEQYF. CDR3 in DNA: TGCAGCGTTGAAGAAATTCAGTCTGGCCAATATTACGAGCAGTACTTC.

The CDR3 is CASSSQGRAETQYF. Here the CDR3 DNA reads TGTGCCAGCAGCTCACAGGGGAGGGCGGAGACCCAGTACTTC. The chain combines TRBV5-4 with TRBJ2-5, with D tentatively TRBD1 or TRBD2 (7 bases each). Trimming shortened V by 3 bases and J by 5 bases, and 14 bases separated the two germline ends. The CDR3 length is 14 residues. CDR1 SGHNT and CDR2 YYREEE come from the germline V gene (reference sequence).